The clone carrying this T cell receptor (beta chain) appeared many times. Its specificity is unknown. This CDR3 has 12 residues. Trimming removed 3 bases from V and 4 bases from J, with 3 bases in between. In germline, CDR1 is ENHRY, CDR2 SYGVKD. Samples came from axillary lymph nodes draining the breast cancer. TCRdb passed the multiplex PCR reads through MiXCR, listing each CDR3 protein once. Of roughly 110,000 distinct CDR3 sequences listed, 30% are singletons. The data were taken from a study of breast tumors, draining lymph nodes, adjacent tissues. Findings and caveats of the study: Tumor TCR diversity was below lymph nodes but above nontumor tissue.

V is TRBV10-3 and J is TRBJ2-2; D not resolved. The TCR sequence derives from a female donor with breast cancer. Some clones in this sample may be carry-over from other donors' samples. The sequencing input was axillary lymph node tissue. CDR3 bases: TGTGCCATCAGTGACAGCACCGGGGAGCTGTTTTTT. Its translation: CAISDSTGELFF.